The rows below give T cell receptor beta chains drawn from one sample of a study of T cell repertoires in cytomegalovirus infection. TCRdb processed the reads anew with MiXCR; each CDR3 protein has one entry. The table shows a few hundred thousand distinct CDR3 sequences, with more than 15% occurring only once. The sample consisted of CD8+ T cells from PBMCs. These receptors were obtained from a human donor in good health (CMV status not recorded). Some clones in this sample may be carry-over from other donors' samples. Each CDR3 is given with its conserved first and last residue. Fields, in order: J gene, V gene, CDR3 length, clone size, D gene, CDR3 protein, CDR3 DNA. D genes are given only for firm matches. Not all rows give a size; the values are once, few, many and, for expanded clones, a class.

TRBJ2-7	TRBV20-1	13	few	.	CSARPNSGYEQYF	TGCAGTGCTAGGCCGAACTCCGGTTACGAGCAGTACTTC
TRBJ2-1	TRBV25-1	14	few	TRBD1	CASSTTGVYNEQFF	TGTGCCAGCAGTACAACAGGGGTCTACAATGAGCAGTTCTTC
TRBJ1-5	TRBV10-2	17	few	.	CASSESAGPDSNQPQHF	TGCGCCAGCAGTGAGTCCGCAGGTCCCGATAGCAATCAGCCCCAGCATTTT
TRBJ2-1	TRBV27	16	.	.	CASSFTIGGAEREQFF	TGTGCCAGCAGTTTTACTATTGGGGGGGCCGAACGTGAGCAGTTCTTC
TRBJ1-5	TRBV28	12	many	.	CAGSGRNQPQHF	TGTGCCGGGTCCGGAAGGAATCAGCCCCAGCATTTT
TRBJ2-1	TRBV7-2	15	few	.	CASSLESGTYNEQFF	TGTGCCAGCAGTCTAGAGTCTGGGACCTACAATGAGCAGTTCTTC
TRBJ2-3	TRBV7-2	17	few	TRBD2	CASSFSGLDLWTDTQYF	TGTGCCAGCAGCTTTTCGGGACTAGATCTTTGGACAGATACGCAGTATTTT
TRBJ2-3	TRBV7-6	14	many	.	CASSLVPGGDTQYF	TGTGCCAGCAGCTTAGTACCTGGGGGGGATACGCAGTATTTT
TRBJ1-4	TRBV7-2	13	many	.	CASSFVSNEKLFF	TGTGCCAGCAGCTTCGTATCTAATGAAAAACTGTTTTTT
TRBJ2-3	TRBV19	15	.	.	CASSIRWGVGDTQYF	TGTGCCAGTAGTATCCGATGGGGGGTGGGAGATACGCAGTATTTT
TRBJ2-7	TRBV14	14	many	.	CASSDSRVSYEQYF	TGTGCCAGCAGCGATTCCAGGGTAAGCTACGAGCAGTACTTC
TRBJ1-1	TRBV10-3	15	few	.	CAISESNGMNTEAFF	TGTGCCATCAGTGAGTCAAACGGCATGAACACTGAAGCTTTCTTT
TRBJ1-2	TRBV12-3/TRBV12-4	14	.	TRBD1	CASSVAGGGYGYTF	TGTGCCAGCAGTGTGGCAGGGGGCGGCTATGGCTACACCTTC
TRBJ2-7	TRBV6-1	11	.	.	CASLSGHEQYF	TGTGCCAGCCTTTCAGGACACGAGCAGTACTTC
TRBJ2-7	TRBV13	12	.	.	CASSLRQGEQYF	TGTGCCAGCAGCTTACGGCAGGGCGAGCAGTACTTC
TRBJ2-2	TRBV28	14	many	.	CASRVGANTGELFF	TGTGCCAGCAGGGTGGGCGCGAACACCGGGGAGCTGTTTTTT
TRBJ2-7	TRBV7-9	14	.	TRBD2	CASSPRPGGASQYF	TGTGCCAGCAGCCCCCGTCCGGGGGGGGCCTCCCAGTACTTC